The entry below gives a single TCR beta chain sequence along with its context. Other DNA variants within this sample encode the same CDR3. The ends lost 8 bases at V and 1 base at J; junction bases unmatched: 2. From germline, CDR1 is MDHEN and CDR2 SYDVKM. The CDR3 covers 13 residues. The assay was immunoSEQ multiplex PCR, and TCRdb's table has in-frame clones only and misses some. Here the sample spans 2.3 million or so clones, 80% to 95% being singletons. The sample belongs to a study of shared clonotypes between healthy human individuals. The sequenced sample consisted of naive CD4+ T cells from PBMCs. Subset indicated: CD45RA+ positively selected. The rearrangement joins TRBV28 to TRBJ1-2; 9 nucleotides agree with TRBD1. The sequence was collected from a man aged 18 to 30 in good health. Some clones in this sample may be carry-over from other donors' samples. CDR3 nucleotide sequence: TGTGCCAGCCGGGACAGGGTTAACTATGGCTACACCTTC. This encodes CASRDRVNYGYTF.